The clone carrying this T cell receptor (beta chain) showed up just a few times. Per the original data handling: The authors estimated nucleated cell counts from reference gene primer amplification. Repertoires were generated with immunoSEQ multiplex PCR, while TCRdb's copy carries only in-frame clones and drops some. The DNA was the basis for D and trimming; V, J and clone size are from that table. The repertoire holds around 71,000 clones, with under 80% as singletons. The sample is drawn from a study of blood T cell repertoires in COVID-19. Study overall: PBMCs, B-cell-depleted T cells, or T cells provided the cDNA or gDNA that made up the material.

In germline, CDR1 is ENHRY, CDR2 SYGVKD. Trimming shortened V by 4 bases and J by 6 bases, and 13 bases separated the two germline ends. The CDR3 contains 14 residues. The J gene is TRBJ2-1, the V gene TRBV10-3; D is uncertain. The sample taken for sequencing was peripheral blood. The receptor was derived from a woman of 80 years or more with active or convalescent COVID-19. CDR3: CAISGSRQPNEQFF. The DNA for the CDR3 is TGTGCCATCAGTGGCTCGAGGCAGCCCAATGAGCAGTTCTTC.